These T cell receptor beta chains were read from a single sample in a study of cytomegalovirus exposure and HLA in healthy donors. Profiling relied on immunoSEQ multiplex PCR, and the TCRdb table lists in-frame clones only, not all of them. The sample has around 170,000 clones, roughly 79% seen once. Sequencing used PBMCs. The source of these receptors is a woman in her fifties or sixties in good health and CMV-seropositive. Both conserved end residues are part of each CDR3. The D gene is left open where the match is weak. Not all rows give a size; the values are once, few, many and, for expanded clones, a class.

.	.	TRBV6-1	TRBJ1-2	CASRSTNTNYGYTF	TGTGCCAGCAGGTCGACAAACACTAACTATGGCTACACCTTC
.	.	TRBV2	TRBJ1-3	CASSSWARSGNTIYF	TGTGCCAGCAGTTCGTGGGCCCGATCTGGAAACACCATATATTTT
.	TRBD2	TRBV28	TRBJ2-7	CASTLGGSAYEQYF	TGTGCCAGCACCCTCGGCGGGAGTGCCTACGAGCAGTACTTC
.	.	TRBV30	TRBJ1-2	CAWSTGLRGYTF	TGTGCCTGGTCGACAGGCCTGAGAGGCTACACCTTC
.	.	TRBV7-3	TRBJ2-2	CASSRDGTSNTGELFF	TGTGCCAGCAGCCGGGACGGGACTTCGAACACCGGGGAGCTGTTTTTT
.	TRBD1	TRBV6-5	TRBJ2-7	CASRRTDRGLYEQYF	TGTGCCAGCAGAAGAACCGACAGGGGGCTATACGAGCAGTACTTC
.	.	TRBV11-2	TRBJ1-2	CASSLDPGGGYGYTF	TGTGCCAGCAGCTTAGATCCGGGTGGTGGCTATGGCTACACCTTC
.	.	TRBV11-2	TRBJ2-7	CASSPLGAGEQYF	TGTGCCAGCAGCCCCCTGGGGGCGGGCGAGCAGTACTTC
.	TRBD1	TRBV7-9	TRBJ1-2	CASSPDRGYNGYTF	TGTGCCAGCAGCCCAGACAGGGGGTATAATGGCTACACCTTC
.	.	TRBV19	TRBJ1-6	CASQNGLYNSPLHF	TGTGCCAGCCAAAATGGACTTTATAATTCACCCCTCCACTTT
once	.	TRBV5-1	TRBJ2-1	CASSLVLAGEQFF	TGCGCCAGCAGCTTGGTTTTGGCGGGTGAGCAGTTCTTC
.	TRBD2	TRBV30	TRBJ2-7	CAWSPRRGQQLAGAGEQYF	TGTGCCTGGAGTCCCCGGAGAGGCCAGCAACTAGCGGGAGCTGGCGAGCAGTACTTC
.	.	TRBV6-6	TRBJ2-4	CASSLGGGVNIQYF	TGTGCCAGCAGTCTGGGTGGCGGGGTGAACATTCAGTACTTC
.	.	TRBV5-8	TRBJ1-3	CASSSRDISGNTIYF	TGTGCCAGCAGCTCCCGGGACATCTCTGGAAACACCATATATTTT
once	.	TRBV5-8	TRBJ1-2	CASSFRSYGYTF	TGTGCCAGCAGCTTCAGGTCGTATGGCTACACCTTC
few	.	TRBV15	TRBJ2-2	CATSRDRANTGELFF	TGTGCCACCAGCAGAGACAGGGCGAACACCGGGGAGCTGTTTTTT
.	.	TRBV4-3	TRBJ1-4	CASSQDVDEKLFF	TGCGCCAGCAGCCAAGATGTCGATGAAAAACTGTTTTTT
.	TRBD1	TRBV10-3	TRBJ1-1	CAISESGPGGGNTEAFF	TGTGCCATCAGTGAGTCAGGGCCAGGGGGAGGGAACACTGAAGCTTTCTTT
.	TRBD1	TRBV7-2	TRBJ2-2	CASSLMTGSTGELFF	TGTGCCAGCAGCTTAATGACAGGGAGCACCGGGGAGCTGTTTTTT
.	TRBD1	TRBV4-1	TRBJ1-5	CASSPQGTGGQPQHF	TGCGCCAGCAGCCCCCAGGGAACAGGGGGACAGCCCCAGCATTTT
.	TRBD1	TRBV6-5	TRBJ1-1	CASSYLGQLNTEAFF	TGTGCCAGCAGTTACCTGGGACAGCTGAACACTGAAGCTTTCTTT
.	.	TRBV29-1	TRBJ1-2	CSVEDPVGGTF	TGCAGCGTTGAAGATCCGGTAGGCGGCACCTTC
.	TRBD1	TRBV29-1	TRBJ1-1	CSVTGTGRDTEAFF	TGCAGCGTAACCGGGACAGGGCGGGACACTGAAGCTTTCTTT
.	.	TRBV11-3	TRBJ2-6	CASSLGNSGANGLTF	TGTGCCAGCAGCTTAGGTAACTCTGGGGCCAACGGCCTGACTTTC
.	.	TRBV6-5	TRBJ1-2	CASSYRQGQDGYTF	TGTGCCAGCAGTTACCGCCAGGGCCAGGATGGCTACACCTTC
.	.	TRBV19	TRBJ1-4	CASSRGGQGNEKLFF	TGTGCCAGTAGTCGGGGAGGGCAGGGAAATGAAAAACTGTTTTTT
.	.	TRBV29-1	TRBJ1-2	CSVESAGPRRNYGYTF	TGCAGCGTTGAATCGGCGGGGCCGAGAAGGAACTATGGCTACACCTTC
.	TRBD2	TRBV27	TRBJ2-2	CASSLIARESAGELFF	TGTGCCAGCAGTTTAATTGCGCGGGAGTCCGCCGGGGAGCTGTTTTTT
.	.	TRBV28	TRBJ1-5	CASSLPDGDQPQHF	TGTGCCAGCAGTTTGCCGGACGGGGATCAGCCCCAGCATTTT
.	.	TRBV2	TRBJ2-3	CATTVTRTDTQYF	TGTGCCACCACAGTGACTAGAACAGATACGCAGTATTTT
.	TRBD1	TRBV6-6	TRBJ1-2	CASRLTGTVYGYTF	TGTGCCAGCAGATTAACCGGGACAGTCTATGGCTACACCTTC
.	.	TRBV27	TRBJ1-5	CASSLIGGGNQPQHF	TGTGCCAGCAGTTTAATTGGGGGGGGCAATCAGCCCCAGCATTTT
.	.	TRBV11-1	TRBJ2-7	CASSPRRGSVADIYEQYF	TGTGCCAGCAGCCCCCGGAGGGGCTCGGTAGCCGACATCTACGAGCAGTACTTC
.	.	TRBV6-4	TRBJ1-1	CASSHREGDTEAFF	TGTGCCAGCAGCCACAGGGAGGGGGACACTGAAGCTTTCTTT
.	TRBD1	TRBV2	TRBJ1-4	CASKGTDRAREKLFF	TGTGCCAGCAAAGGGACCGACAGGGCCCGTGAAAAACTGTTTTTT
.	TRBD1	TRBV18	TRBJ1-2	CASSPADPGQGIAATF	TGTGCCAGCTCACCCGCTGACCCGGGACAGGGGATAGCTGCCACCTTC
once	TRBD1	TRBV9	TRBJ1-2	CASSAGHGTDYGYTF	TGTGCCAGCAGCGCGGGCCATGGGACAGACTATGGCTACACCTTC
.	TRBD1	TRBV7-2	TRBJ2-3	CASSLVSGGADTQYF	TGTGCCAGCAGCTTAGTGTCAGGGGGCGCAGATACGCAGTATTTT
.	TRBD1	TRBV4-1	TRBJ2-5	CASSPRGGQGASETQYF	TGCGCCAGCAGCCCCCGGGGGGGACAGGGGGCGTCGGAGACCCAGTACTTC
.	TRBD1	TRBV2	TRBJ1-4	CASRATGVASEKLFF	TGTGCCAGCAGGGCTACAGGGGTCGCCAGTGAAAAACTGTTTTTT
.	.	TRBV2	TRBJ1-1	CASTRTATRAEAFF	TGTGCCAGCACCAGAACCGCAACGCGGGCTGAAGCTTTCTTT
.	TRBD1	TRBV19	TRBJ1-5	CATRDRLNQPQHF	TGTGCAACGCGGGACAGGTTAAATCAGCCCCAGCATTTT
.	TRBD2	TRBV4-3	TRBJ2-1	CASSQDRFLAGPNEQFF	TGCGCCAGCAGCCAAGATCGGTTTTTAGCGGGGCCCAATGAGCAGTTCTTC
.	TRBD2	TRBV19	TRBJ2-3	CASSPGTSGGSTDTQYF	TGTGCCAGTAGTCCCGGGACTAGCGGGGGAAGCACAGATACGCAGTATTTT
once	TRBD1	TRBV10-2	TRBJ2-2	CASSESPQGTGSNTGELFF	TGCGCCAGCAGTGAGTCCCCCCAGGGGACAGGGAGTAACACCGGGGAGCTGTTTTTT
.	.	TRBV5-4	TRBJ2-5	CASSSSGTRSSPETQYF	TGTGCCAGCAGCTCCTCCGGGACACGGAGTTCCCCAGAGACCCAGTACTTC
.	.	TRBV19	TRBJ1-1	CASSISRDTEAFF	TGTGCCAGTAGTATCTCCAGGGACACTGAAGCTTTCTTT
.	.	TRBV6-5	TRBJ1-5	CASSWVSGQPQHF	TGTGCCAGCAGCTGGGTCTCCGGGCAGCCCCAGCATTTT
.	TRBD2	TRBV18	TRBJ2-7	CASSRGLAGALEQYF	TGTGCCAGCTCACGAGGACTAGCGGGAGCCCTCGAGCAGTACTTC
.	.	TRBV5-1	TRBJ2-1	CATRGTPTYNEQFF	TGCGCCACCAGGGGGACTCCTACTTACAATGAGCAGTTCTTC
.	.	TRBV6-6	TRBJ2-5	CASGGRGYRETQYF	TGTGCCAGCGGGGGGAGGGGGTACCGAGAGACCCAGTACTTC
.	TRBD2	TRBV27	TRBJ2-1	CASSGWLAGGPHEQFF	TGTGCCAGCAGTGGATGGCTTGCGGGAGGGCCCCATGAGCAGTTCTTC